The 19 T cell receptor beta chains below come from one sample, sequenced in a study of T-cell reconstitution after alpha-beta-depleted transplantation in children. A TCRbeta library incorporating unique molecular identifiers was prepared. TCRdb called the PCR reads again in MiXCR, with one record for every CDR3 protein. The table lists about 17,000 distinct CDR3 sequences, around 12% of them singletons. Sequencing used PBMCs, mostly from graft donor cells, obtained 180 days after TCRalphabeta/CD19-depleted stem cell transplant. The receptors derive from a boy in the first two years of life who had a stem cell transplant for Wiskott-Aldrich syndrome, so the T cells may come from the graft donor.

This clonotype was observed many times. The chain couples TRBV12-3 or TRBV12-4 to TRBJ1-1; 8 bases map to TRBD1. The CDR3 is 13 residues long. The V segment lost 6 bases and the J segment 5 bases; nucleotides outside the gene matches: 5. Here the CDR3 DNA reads TGTGCCAGCAGCTTGACAGGGGAGACTGAAGCTTTCTTT. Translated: CASSLTGETEAFF.

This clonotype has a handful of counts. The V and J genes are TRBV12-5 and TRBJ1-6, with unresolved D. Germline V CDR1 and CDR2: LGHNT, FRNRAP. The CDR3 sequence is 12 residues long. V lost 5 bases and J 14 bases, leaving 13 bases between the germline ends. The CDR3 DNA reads TGTGCTAGTGGTCTTGGAGGGAGGTCCCTCCACTTT. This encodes CASGLGGRSLHF.

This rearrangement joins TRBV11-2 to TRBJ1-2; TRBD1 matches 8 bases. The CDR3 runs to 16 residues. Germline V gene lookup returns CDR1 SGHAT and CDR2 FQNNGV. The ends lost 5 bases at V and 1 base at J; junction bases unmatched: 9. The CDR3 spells CASSPERDRRNYGYTF. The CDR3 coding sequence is TGTGCCAGCAGCCCGGAGCGGGACAGGCGTAACTATGGCTACACCTTC.

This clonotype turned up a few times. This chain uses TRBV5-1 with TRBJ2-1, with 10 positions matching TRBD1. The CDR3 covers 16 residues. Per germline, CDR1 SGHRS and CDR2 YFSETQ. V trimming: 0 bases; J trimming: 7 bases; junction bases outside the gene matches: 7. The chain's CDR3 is CASSLGPGTGENEQFF. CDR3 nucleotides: TGCGCCAGCAGCTTGGGGCCCGGGACAGGGGAGAATGAGCAGTTCTTC.

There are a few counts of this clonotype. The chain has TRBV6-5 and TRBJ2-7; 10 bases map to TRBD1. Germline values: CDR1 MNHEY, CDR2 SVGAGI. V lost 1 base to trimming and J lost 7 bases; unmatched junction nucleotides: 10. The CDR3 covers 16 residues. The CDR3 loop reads CASSYLSGTGEMEQYF. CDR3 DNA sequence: TGTGCCAGCAGTTACTTATCCGGGACAGGGGAAATGGAGCAGTACTTC.

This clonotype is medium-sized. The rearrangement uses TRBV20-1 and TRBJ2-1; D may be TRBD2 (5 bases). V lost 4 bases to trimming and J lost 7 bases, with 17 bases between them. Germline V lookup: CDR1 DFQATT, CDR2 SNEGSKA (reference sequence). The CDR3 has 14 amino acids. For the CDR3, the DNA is TGCAGTGCTAAAGGGCGGCTTAGAGGGAATGAGCAGTTCTTC. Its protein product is CSAKGRLRGNEQFF.

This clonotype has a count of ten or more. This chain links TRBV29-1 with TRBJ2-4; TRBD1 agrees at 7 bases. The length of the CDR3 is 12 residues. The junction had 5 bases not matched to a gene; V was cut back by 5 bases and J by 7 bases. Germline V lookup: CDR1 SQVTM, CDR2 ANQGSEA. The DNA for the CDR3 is TGCAGCGTTCGACAGGGTGCGAACATTCAGTACTTC. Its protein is CSVRQGANIQYF.

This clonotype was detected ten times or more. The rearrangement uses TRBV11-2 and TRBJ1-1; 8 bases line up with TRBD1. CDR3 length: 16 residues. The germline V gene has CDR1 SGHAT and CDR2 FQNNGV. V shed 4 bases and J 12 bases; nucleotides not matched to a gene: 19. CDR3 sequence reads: CASSWGQASINKRTFF. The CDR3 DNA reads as TGTGCCAGCAGCTGGGGACAGGCCTCAATCAACAAGAGAACTTTCTTT.

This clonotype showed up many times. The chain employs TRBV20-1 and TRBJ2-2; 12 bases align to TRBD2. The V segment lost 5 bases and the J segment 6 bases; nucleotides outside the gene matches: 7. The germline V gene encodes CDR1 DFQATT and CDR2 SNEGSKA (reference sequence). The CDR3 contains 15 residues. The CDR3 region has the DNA TGCAGTGCTCGACTAGCGGGAGCTGTTTCCGGGGAGCTGTTTTTT. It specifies CSARLAGAVSGELFF.

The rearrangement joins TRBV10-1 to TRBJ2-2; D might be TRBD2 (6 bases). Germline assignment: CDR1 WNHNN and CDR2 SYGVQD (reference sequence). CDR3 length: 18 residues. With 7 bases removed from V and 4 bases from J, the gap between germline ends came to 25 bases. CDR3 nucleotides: TGCGCCAGCATCACCAGGCGTGGAGGGAGGACGACCACCGGGGAGCTGTTTTTT. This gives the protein CASITRRGGRTTTGELFF.

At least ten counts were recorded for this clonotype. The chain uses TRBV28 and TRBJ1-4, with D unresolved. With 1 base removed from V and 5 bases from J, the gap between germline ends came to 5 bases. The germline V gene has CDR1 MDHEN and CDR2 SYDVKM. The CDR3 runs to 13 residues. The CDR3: CASSLLANEKLFF. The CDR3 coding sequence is TGTGCCAGCAGTTTATTGGCAAATGAAAAACTGTTTTTT.

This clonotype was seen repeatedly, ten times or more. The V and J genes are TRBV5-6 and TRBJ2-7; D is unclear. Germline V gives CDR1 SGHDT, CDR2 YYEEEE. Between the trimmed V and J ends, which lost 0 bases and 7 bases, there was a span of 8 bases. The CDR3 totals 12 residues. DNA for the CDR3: TGTGCCAGCAGCTTGGGAGAAGCTGAGCAGTACTTC. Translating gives CASSLGEAEQYF.

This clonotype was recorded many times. The CDR3 loop reads CASCRGPRDRPNTIYF. CDR3 DNA: TGTGCCAGCTGCCGAGGACCCCGGGACAGGCCAAACACCATATATTTT. V gene TRBV3-1 combines with J gene TRBJ1-3, with TRBD1 matching 8 bases. The CDR3 is 16 residues long. The germline V gene encodes CDR1 LGHDT and CDR2 YNNKEL (reference sequence). The J segment lost 6 bases and the V segment lost 8 bases, leaving 15 bases of the junction unmatched.

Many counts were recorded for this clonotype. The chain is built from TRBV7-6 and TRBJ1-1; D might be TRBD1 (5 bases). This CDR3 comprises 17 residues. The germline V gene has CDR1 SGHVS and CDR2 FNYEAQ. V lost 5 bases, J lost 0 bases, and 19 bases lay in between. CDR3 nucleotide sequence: TGTGCCAGCAGCCTGTCAGGGACCCCGCGTATGAACACTGAAGCTTTCTTT. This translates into CASSLSGTPRMNTEAFF.

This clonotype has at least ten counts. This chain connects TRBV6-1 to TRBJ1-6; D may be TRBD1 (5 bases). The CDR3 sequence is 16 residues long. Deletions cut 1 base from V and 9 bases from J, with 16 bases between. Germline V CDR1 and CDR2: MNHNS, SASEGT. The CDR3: CASSEGPGGTGSPLHF. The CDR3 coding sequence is TGTGCCAGCAGTGAAGGCCCGGGGGGGACGGGTTCACCCCTCCACTTT.

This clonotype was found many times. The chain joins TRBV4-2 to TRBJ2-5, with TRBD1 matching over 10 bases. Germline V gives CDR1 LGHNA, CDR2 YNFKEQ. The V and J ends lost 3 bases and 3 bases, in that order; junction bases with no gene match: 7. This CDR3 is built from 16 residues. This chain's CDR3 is CASSHGSGTGEETQYF. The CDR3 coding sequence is TGTGCCAGCAGCCATGGGTCCGGGACAGGGGAAGAGACCCAGTACTTC.

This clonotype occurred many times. The CDR3 sequence: CASSYGTGVSAGGYTF. As DNA, the CDR3 is TGTGCCAGCAGTTACGGGACAGGAGTTTCCGCGGGTGGCTACACCTTC. V and J are TRBV6-5 and TRBJ1-2, with 8 bases that match TRBD1. This CDR3 has 16 residues. The V gene's germline CDR1 is MNHEY and CDR2 SVGAGI. V lost 2 bases, J lost 7 bases, and 12 bases stayed unmatched.

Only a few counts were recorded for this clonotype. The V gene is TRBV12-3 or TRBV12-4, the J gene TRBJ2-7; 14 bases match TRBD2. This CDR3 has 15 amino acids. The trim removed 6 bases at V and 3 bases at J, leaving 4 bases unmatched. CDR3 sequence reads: CASSPGLAGVYEQYF. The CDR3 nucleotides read TGTGCCAGCAGCCCGGGACTAGCGGGAGTCTACGAGCAGTACTTC.

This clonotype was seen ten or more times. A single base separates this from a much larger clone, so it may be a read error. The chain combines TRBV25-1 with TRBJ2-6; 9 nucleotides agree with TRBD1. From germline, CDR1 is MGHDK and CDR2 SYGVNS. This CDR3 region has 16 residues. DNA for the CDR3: TGTGCCAGCAGTTCGTACAGGGGGCAGGGGGCCAACGGCCTGACTTTC. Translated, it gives CASSSYRGQGANGLTF. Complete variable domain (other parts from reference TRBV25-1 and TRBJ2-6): EADIYQTPRYLVIGTGKKITLECSQTMGHDKMYWYQQDPGMELHLIHYSYGVNSTEKGDLSSESTVSRIRTEHFPLTLESARPSHTSQYLCASSSYRGQGANGLTFGAGSRLTVL.